Listed below are T cell receptor beta chains from one sample, sequenced in a study of sequential checkpoint blockade in melanoma. The protocol was immunoSEQ multiplex PCR, while the TCRdb copy is restricted to in-frame clones and leaves out a portion. Altogether fewer than 30,000 clones are present, under 85% being singletons, with the ten largest covering around 17%. Sequencing was performed on CD8+ T cells sorted from blood (inferred from file names), taken from a patient given nivolumab and ipilimumab in sequence. The receptors stem from a human donor with melanoma. Both conserved end residues are part of each CDR3. The D gene is left open where the match is weak. Not every row has a clone size; where given, it reads once, few, many or a size class.

>TRBJ2-2|-|-|TRBV4-2
TGTGCCAGCAGCCAAGATCCTGGCGGCGAGGGCCTAGCGAACACCGGGGAGCTGTTTTTT
CASSQDPGGEGLANTGELFF
>TRBJ1-1|-|once|TRBV9
TGTGCCAGCAGCGTAGGGGCGGGAACTGAAGCTTTCTTT
CASSVGAGTEAFF
>TRBJ1-2|TRBD1|-|TRBV5-1
TGCGCCAGCAGCTTAGCACCCGGGACAGGGCACTACACCTTC
CASSLAPGTGHYTF
>TRBJ2-1|-|few|TRBV9
TGTGCCAGCAGCGGGGCGTCAGGAAATGAGCAGTTCTTC
CASSGASGNEQFF
>TRBJ2-7|-|once|TRBV6-5
TGTGCCAGCAGATCCTCAGGGGACGAGCAGTACTTC
CASRSSGDEQYF
>TRBJ2-3|-|-|TRBV19
TGTGCCAGTAGTCTCGCCCAAGCGGGCTCCACAGATACGCAGTATTTT
CASSLAQAGSTDTQYF
>TRBJ2-1|TRBD2|-|TRBV7-9
TGTGCCAGCAGCTCCCACGGCGGGAGATACAATGAGCAGTTCTTC
CASSSHGGRYNEQFF
>TRBJ2-5|-|once|TRBV11-2
TGTGCCAGCAGCGAAACCATCCTGACCCGGGTTACCGAGCAAGAGACCCAGTACTTC
CASSETILTRVTEQETQYF
>TRBJ1-5|TRBD1|-|TRBV9
TGTGCCAGCAGCGGAGGGACAGGCGATAGCAATCAGCCCCAGCATTTT
CASSGGTGDSNQPQHF
>TRBJ2-7|-|-|TRBV30
TGTGCCTGGAGTTGGGAGGGGGAGGGATACGAGCAGTACTTC
CAWSWEGEGYEQYF
>TRBJ2-7|-|-|TRBV21-1
TGTGCCAGCAGCAATCGAGGCGGGAGCCATACCTACGAGCAGTACTTC
CASSNRGGSHTYEQYF
>TRBJ2-7|-|-|TRBV19
TGTGCCAGTAACCAGAGGTACTCGGCCTACGAGCAGTACTTC
CASNQRYSAYEQYF
>TRBJ2-1|TRBD2|-|TRBV9
TGTGCCAGCAGCGCTAGCGGGGCCCCGTACAATGAGCAGTTCTTC
CASSASGAPYNEQFF
>TRBJ2-7|-|-|TRBV5-6
TGTGCCAGCGAAGACAGGTCCTCCTACGAGCAGTACTTC
CASEDRSSYEQYF
>TRBJ1-1|-|-|TRBV4-3
TGCGCCAGCAGCCAAGGGGAGGGTTTGAACACTGAAGCTTTCTTT
CASSQGEGLNTEAFF
>TRBJ1-6|-|-|TRBV4-3
TGCGCCAGCAGCCAAGTGGCAGGATCAAATTCACCCCTCCACTTT
CASSQVAGSNSPLHF
>TRBJ1-5|-|-|TRBV19
TGTGCCAGTAGTTTCAGTGGTCAGGGCAATCAGCCCCAGCATTTT
CASSFSGQGNQPQHF
>TRBJ2-3|TRBD2|-|TRBV4-2
TGTGCCAGCAGCGGTAGCGGGAGACGCGCAGATACGCAGTATTTT
CASSGSGRRADTQYF
>TRBJ2-7|TRBD2|-|TRBV13
TGTGCCAGCAGCTCGAGCGGGAGTTCGCCATTCGAGCAGTACTTC
CASSSSGSSPFEQYF
>TRBJ1-1|-|-|TRBV7-7
TGTGCTAGCAGCTCATTTAGGTGTGGGGAAGGAGGCACTGAAGCTTTCTTT
CASSSFRCGEGGTEAFF
>TRBJ1-6|TRBD1|-|TRBV27
TGTGCCAGCAGTTTCCAGGGGGACAATTCACCCCTCCACTTT
CASSFQGDNSPLHF
>TRBJ1-4|-|-|TRBV19
TGTGCCAGTAGTATCGGCATCGGGGGGGACGGACTGTTTTTT
CASSIGIGGDGLFF
>TRBJ2-7|TRBD2|-|TRBV4-1
TGCGCCAGCAGCCAAGGGCGGGAGGCCTACGAGCAGTACTTC
CASSQGREAYEQYF
>TRBJ2-1|TRBD2|-|TRBV19
TGTGCCACCTCAACTAGCGGCCTTTACAATGAGCAGTTCTTC
CATSTSGLYNEQFF
>TRBJ1-2|TRBD1|once|TRBV29-1
TGCAGCGTCGATAGGACAGGGGAATCCTATGGCTACACCTTC
CSVDRTGESYGYTF
>TRBJ2-5|-|-|TRBV7-3
TGTGCCAGCAGCTTATTCGGACAGCCTAAAGAGACCCAGTACTTC
CASSLFGQPKETQYF
>TRBJ2-7|TRBD1|once|TRBV2
TGTGCCAGCAGTCCCCGGACAGGATACGACTACGAGCAGTACTTC
CASSPRTGYDYEQYF
>TRBJ1-2|TRBD1|-|TRBV29-1
TGCAGCGTTGGCGCCCGAAGGGACAGGGGGATCGGAGACTATGGCTACACCTTC
CSVGARRDRGIGDYGYTF
>TRBJ2-1|-|-|TRBV9
TGTGCCAGCAGCGTAGCTACGGATGGAGACGACAATGAGCAGTTCTTC
CASSVATDGDDNEQFF
>TRBJ1-6|TRBD1|-|TRBV4-1
TGCGCCAGCAGCCAAGAGGGACAGAACAATTCACCCCTCCACTTT
CASSQEGQNNSPLHF
>TRBJ2-7|-|-|TRBV5-6
TGTGCCAGCAGCTTGGGGGCTGGCTACGAGCAGTACTTC
CASSLGAGYEQYF
>TRBJ1-1|TRBD1|-|TRBV5-1
TGCGCCAGCAGTTCCCGGGACAGGGGCACTGAAGCTTTCTTT
CASSSRDRGTEAFF
>TRBJ1-1|TRBD1|-|TRBV7-2
TGTGCCAGCAGCTTAGACAGGGGGCTTGACACTGAAGCTTTCTTT
CASSLDRGLDTEAFF
>TRBJ2-1|TRBD2|once|TRBV7-9
TGTGCCAGCAGCCCCCCCTTGGGGGGGGACTACAATGAGCAGTTCTTC
CASSPPLGGDYNEQFF
>TRBJ1-1|-|-|TRBV12-5
TGTGCTAGTGGTTTGACGACAGCGAACACTGAAGCTTTCTTT
CASGLTTANTEAFF
>TRBJ2-7|-|-|TRBV6-1
TGTGCCAGCAGTGATATAGGCGGTTACGAGCAGTACTTC
CASSDIGGYEQYF
>TRBJ2-1|TRBD2|-|TRBV2
TGTGCCAGCAACTCGGCGGGGGGAATCAATGAGCAGTTCTTC
CASNSAGGINEQFF
>TRBJ2-3|TRBD2|-|TRBV6-1
TGTGCCAGCAGACCGCGGGAGTGGCGTGGAGATACGCAGTATTTT
CASRPREWRGDTQYF
>TRBJ2-7|TRBD1|-|TRBV27
TGTGCCAGCAGTAGACAGGGCTACGAGCAGTACTTC
CASSRQGYEQYF
>TRBJ2-2|TRBD1|few|TRBV7-9
TGTGCCAGCAGCGCTTGGACAGGGTCGAACACCGGGGAGCTGTTTTTT
CASSAWTGSNTGELFF
>TRBJ1-2|-|-|TRBV7-7
TGTGCCAGCAGCCCCCTCCGGGCGGAGGATGGCTACACCTTC
CASSPLRAEDGYTF
>TRBJ2-2|-|-|TRBV9
TGTGCCTGCAGCCCGGGCGGGGAGCTGTTTTTT
CACSPGGELFF
>TRBJ1-4|-|-|TRBV9
TGTGCCAGCAGCCCACAGGGCGGGCGGAGGGAAAAACTGTTTTTT
CASSPQGGRREKLFF
>TRBJ2-7|-|-|TRBV29-1
TGCAGCGTTGGAGGGAGCAACGAGCAGTACTTC
CSVGGSNEQYF
>TRBJ2-2|-|-|TRBV27
TGTGCCAGCAGCCGGGACAACTCGAACACCGGGGAGCTGTTTTTT
CASSRDNSNTGELFF
>TRBJ1-1|TRBD1|-|TRBV2
TGTGCCAGCAGGACAGGGTCGAACACTGAAGCTTTCTTT
CASRTGSNTEAFF
>TRBJ2-5|TRBD1|once|TRBV28
TGTGCCAGCAGGGGGCAGGGGGCGAGGGAGACCCAGTACTTC
CASRGQGARETQYF
>TRBJ1-2|-|-|TRBV7-9
TGTGCCAGCAGCTTAGCGGGGGAGGGCGGCTATGGCTACACCTTC
CASSLAGEGGYGYTF
>TRBJ2-2|TRBD2|-|TRBV11-2
TGTGCCAGCAGCCCTACCGGACTAGCGGGGGGTATGAACACCGGGGAGCTGTTTTTT
CASSPTGLAGGMNTGELFF